This is a list of T cell receptor beta chains from one sample in a study of blood T cells in healthy people across ages. Each CDR3 protein is one row after TCRdb ran MiXCR on the 5' RACE reads. The sample shows more than 900,000 distinct CDR3 sequences, less than 25% of them seen only once. The same sample was also used in a study of T cells of mothers and their children.

Sequenced input: blood. Source of these receptors: a girl aged 2 to 10 in good health. CDR3s include the opening cysteine and the closing phenylalanine or tryptophan. Each record gives: J gene, V gene, clone size, D gene, CDR3 DNA, CDR3 protein. The D gene is left open where the match is weak. Size is stated for part of the rows, as once, few or many counts, or as a class when the clone is expanded.

j_call: TRBJ2-7
v_call: TRBV20-1
clone_size: few
d_call: NA
cdr3_nt: TGCAGTGCTCACTCGACTAGTTCGGGGGCCGAGCAGTACTTC
cdr3_aa: CSAHSTSSGAEQYF

j_call: TRBJ2-3
v_call: TRBV6-2/TRBV6-3
clone_size: few
d_call: NA
cdr3_nt: TGTGCCAGCAGCCCCGGATCATGGCAGCCTAGCACAGATACGCAGTATTTT
cdr3_aa: CASSPGSWQPSTDTQYF

j_call: TRBJ2-3
v_call: TRBV3-1
clone_size: NA
d_call: TRBD2
cdr3_nt: TGTGCCAGCAGCCAAGAAGTCCTAGCGGGACCGAAAAGCCCCACAGATACGCAGTATTTT
cdr3_aa: CASSQEVLAGPKSPTDTQYF

j_call: TRBJ2-3
v_call: TRBV20-1
clone_size: NA
d_call: TRBD2
cdr3_nt: TGCAGTGCTAGAGGGGCTAGCGGGGGCACAGATACGCAGTATTTT
cdr3_aa: CSARGASGGTDTQYF

j_call: TRBJ1-2
v_call: TRBV14
clone_size: few
d_call: NA
cdr3_nt: TGTGCCAGCAGCTTATCCGACACAGGCTACACCTTC
cdr3_aa: CASSLSDTGYTF

j_call: TRBJ2-5
v_call: TRBV29-1
clone_size: few
d_call: TRBD2
cdr3_nt: TGCAGCGTCCAGGGAGGGCAGTCCGGTGAGGAGACCCAGTACTTC
cdr3_aa: CSVQGGQSGEETQYF

j_call: TRBJ2-1
v_call: TRBV12-3/TRBV12-4
clone_size: few
d_call: NA
cdr3_nt: TGTGCCAGCAGTTTAGCGCGCGAAAATGAGCAGTTCTTC
cdr3_aa: CASSLARENEQFF

j_call: TRBJ2-7
v_call: TRBV20-1
clone_size: few
d_call: TRBD1
cdr3_nt: TGCAGTGCTTATGACAGGGTGAGCGAGCAGTACTTC
cdr3_aa: CSAYDRVSEQYF

j_call: TRBJ2-7
v_call: TRBV7-9
clone_size: NA
d_call: TRBD1
cdr3_nt: TGTGCCAGCAGCTTAGGGACAGGGGGAGGGGCCGAGCAGTACTTC
cdr3_aa: CASSLGTGGGAEQYF

j_call: TRBJ1-6
v_call: TRBV7-9
clone_size: NA
d_call: NA
cdr3_nt: TGTGCCAGCAGCTTAGACCTAGATAATTCACCCCTCCACTTT
cdr3_aa: CASSLDLDNSPLHF

j_call: TRBJ2-1
v_call: TRBV12-3/TRBV12-4
clone_size: NA
d_call: NA
cdr3_nt: TGTGCCAGCGGTTTAGCGCCCACACATGAGCAGTTCTTC
cdr3_aa: CASGLAPTHEQFF

j_call: TRBJ1-1
v_call: TRBV28
clone_size: NA
d_call: NA
cdr3_nt: TGTGCCAGCAGCTGGGAGAGGGGCACTGAAGCTTTCTTT
cdr3_aa: CASSWERGTEAFF

j_call: TRBJ2-5
v_call: TRBV20-1
clone_size: few
d_call: NA
cdr3_nt: TGCAGTGCTAGAGATCAGTTCGATGAGACCCAGTACTTC
cdr3_aa: CSARDQFDETQYF

j_call: TRBJ2-1
v_call: TRBV14
clone_size: NA
d_call: NA
cdr3_nt: TGTGCCAGCAGCCAAGGGGCGGGCAATGAGCAGTTCTTC
cdr3_aa: CASSQGAGNEQFF

j_call: TRBJ1-2
v_call: TRBV28
clone_size: NA
d_call: TRBD1
cdr3_nt: TGTGCCAGCAGCCGTGCGGCGTACAGGGGGCCAGGGGGCTATGGCTACACCTTC
cdr3_aa: CASSRAAYRGPGGYGYTF

j_call: TRBJ2-7
v_call: TRBV7-2
clone_size: few
d_call: TRBD1
cdr3_nt: TGTGCCAGCAGCTTAGAACAGGGGGCCTACGAGCAGTACTTC
cdr3_aa: CASSLEQGAYEQYF

j_call: TRBJ2-7
v_call: TRBV2
clone_size: many
d_call: NA
cdr3_nt: TGTGCCAGCGCTCAGGGGCGCGGGTACGAGCAGTACTTC
cdr3_aa: CASAQGRGYEQYF

j_call: TRBJ2-6
v_call: TRBV5-6
clone_size: NA
d_call: TRBD1
cdr3_nt: TGTGCCAGCAGCTCCCCGGGACAGGGTAGTGCGGGGGCCAACGTCCTGACTTTC
cdr3_aa: CASSSPGQGSAGANVLTF

j_call: TRBJ1-2
v_call: TRBV4-1
clone_size: NA
d_call: TRBD1
cdr3_nt: TGCGCCAGCAGCCGCTCGAGTGGACAGGACGGGTTGGATGGCTACACCTTC
cdr3_aa: CASSRSSGQDGLDGYTF

j_call: TRBJ2-3
v_call: TRBV12-3/TRBV12-4
clone_size: many
d_call: NA
cdr3_nt: TGTGCCAGCAGTTCTTGGCAGGGGACGGATACGCAGTATTTT
cdr3_aa: CASSSWQGTDTQYF

j_call: TRBJ1-2
v_call: TRBV9
clone_size: few
d_call: TRBD1
cdr3_nt: TGTGCCAGCAGCGGAGGACAGGGTAGCTATGGCTACACCTTC
cdr3_aa: CASSGGQGSYGYTF

j_call: TRBJ1-1
v_call: TRBV9
clone_size: many
d_call: NA
cdr3_nt: TGTGCCAGCAGCGATGGGGGCCCGGACACGGCTTTCTTT
cdr3_aa: CASSDGGPDTAFF

j_call: TRBJ1-1
v_call: TRBV30
clone_size: NA
d_call: NA
cdr3_nt: TGTGCCTGGAGCGCCGGACAGTTTTACACTGAAGCTTTCTTT
cdr3_aa: CAWSAGQFYTEAFF

j_call: TRBJ2-1
v_call: TRBV7-6
clone_size: few
d_call: NA
cdr3_nt: TGTGCCAGCAGCTTCCTAGGGTACAATGAGCAGTTCTTC
cdr3_aa: CASSFLGYNEQFF

j_call: TRBJ1-5
v_call: TRBV20-1
clone_size: once
d_call: NA
cdr3_nt: TGCAGTGCTAGAATAGGTCCAAATCAGCCCCAGCATTTT
cdr3_aa: CSARIGPNQPQHF

j_call: TRBJ1-2
v_call: TRBV11-2
clone_size: NA
d_call: NA
cdr3_nt: TGTGCCAGCAGGCACAGGGAGGATGGAGGCTACACCTTC
cdr3_aa: CASRHREDGGYTF

j_call: TRBJ2-1
v_call: TRBV29-1
clone_size: NA
d_call: TRBD1
cdr3_nt: TGCAGCGGTGGACAGGGCGGCAATGAGCAGTTCTTC
cdr3_aa: CSGGQGGNEQFF

j_call: TRBJ1-4
v_call: TRBV20-1
clone_size: few
d_call: NA
cdr3_nt: TGCAGTGCTGAACGGATAGAGATGGAAAAACTGTTTTTT
cdr3_aa: CSAERIEMEKLFF

j_call: TRBJ2-1
v_call: TRBV7-2
clone_size: NA
d_call: NA
cdr3_nt: TGTGCCAGCAGCAAGGGGGGGGAGGCGTTAAATGAGCAGTTCTTC
cdr3_aa: CASSKGGEALNEQFF

j_call: TRBJ2-1
v_call: TRBV12-3/TRBV12-4
clone_size: few
d_call: NA
cdr3_nt: TGTGCCAGCAGTTTAACAGGGTCAATAAATGAGCAGTTCTTC
cdr3_aa: CASSLTGSINEQFF

j_call: TRBJ2-1
v_call: TRBV7-2
clone_size: NA
d_call: NA
cdr3_nt: TGTGCCAGCAGATTAAGGAATGAGCAGTTCTTC
cdr3_aa: CASRLRNEQFF

j_call: TRBJ2-3
v_call: TRBV20-1
clone_size: NA
d_call: TRBD1
cdr3_nt: TGCAGTGCCGTACAGGGGTCCAGCACAGATACGCAGTATTTT
cdr3_aa: CSAVQGSSTDTQYF

j_call: TRBJ2-7
v_call: TRBV28
clone_size: few
d_call: NA
cdr3_nt: TGTGCCAGCAGTTTTCCCTCAGGGCAGTACTTC
cdr3_aa: CASSFPSGQYF

j_call: TRBJ2-3
v_call: TRBV7-2
clone_size: NA
d_call: TRBD2
cdr3_nt: TGTGCCAGCAGCTACCTAGCGGACATCACAGATACGCAGTATTTT
cdr3_aa: CASSYLADITDTQYF

j_call: TRBJ1-2
v_call: TRBV5-1
clone_size: NA
d_call: NA
cdr3_nt: TGCGCCAGCAGCTTGGGGACGGGGACTCATGGCTACACCTTC
cdr3_aa: CASSLGTGTHGYTF

j_call: TRBJ2-7
v_call: TRBV11-2
clone_size: few
d_call: NA
cdr3_nt: TGTGCCAGCAGCTTGACTCACTCCTACGAGCAGTACTTC
cdr3_aa: CASSLTHSYEQYF

j_call: TRBJ2-1
v_call: TRBV12-3/TRBV12-4
clone_size: NA
d_call: TRBD2
cdr3_nt: TGTGCCAGCAGTTTATTGGGGACTAGCGGGAAAGGGTCCTACAATGAGCAGTTCTTC
cdr3_aa: CASSLLGTSGKGSYNEQFF

j_call: TRBJ2-5
v_call: TRBV12-5
clone_size: NA
d_call: TRBD2
cdr3_nt: TGTGCTAGTGGTCTGGGGACTAGCGGGGTTGAGACCCAGTACTTC
cdr3_aa: CASGLGTSGVETQYF

j_call: TRBJ2-1
v_call: TRBV27
clone_size: few
d_call: TRBD1
cdr3_nt: TGTGCCAGCAGTCTGAGGGACAGGTTAGGTTCAGAGCAGTTCTTC
cdr3_aa: CASSLRDRLGSEQFF

j_call: TRBJ2-3
v_call: TRBV11-2
clone_size: few
d_call: TRBD2
cdr3_nt: TGTGCCAGCAGCTTAGCGGCTAGCGGTGGGGGGTCTAGCACAGATACGCAGTATTTT
cdr3_aa: CASSLAASGGGSSTDTQYF

j_call: TRBJ2-4
v_call: TRBV29-1
clone_size: few
d_call: NA
cdr3_nt: TGCAGCGTTGTCGCCACAGCCAAAAACATTCAGTACTTC
cdr3_aa: CSVVATAKNIQYF

j_call: TRBJ2-3
v_call: TRBV7-2
clone_size: few
d_call: NA
cdr3_nt: TGTGCCAGCAGCTATGGGCCGGGGTCAGATACGCAGTATTTT
cdr3_aa: CASSYGPGSDTQYF

j_call: TRBJ2-5
v_call: TRBV29-1
clone_size: few
d_call: NA
cdr3_nt: TGCAGCGTTGAAGGGGTTGCGACTGCCGGTCAAGAGACCCAGTACTTC
cdr3_aa: CSVEGVATAGQETQYF

j_call: TRBJ2-1
v_call: TRBV7-3
clone_size: NA
d_call: NA
cdr3_nt: TGTGCCAGCAGCTCCATAGGTAGCGATGAGCAGTTCTTC
cdr3_aa: CASSSIGSDEQFF

j_call: TRBJ2-2
v_call: TRBV25-1
clone_size: NA
d_call: NA
cdr3_nt: TGTGCCAGCAGTGAATTCGCCGGGGAGCTGTTTTTT
cdr3_aa: CASSEFAGELFF

j_call: TRBJ2-1
v_call: TRBV7-6
clone_size: many
d_call: TRBD2
cdr3_nt: TGTGCCAGCAGCTTGTCTAGGACTAGCGGCAATGAGCAGTTCTTC
cdr3_aa: CASSLSRTSGNEQFF

j_call: TRBJ1-4
v_call: TRBV5-1
clone_size: NA
d_call: NA
cdr3_nt: TGCGCCAGCAGCTTTGACGCGGGAAGTGGGGAAAAACTGTTTTTT
cdr3_aa: CASSFDAGSGEKLFF

j_call: TRBJ2-6
v_call: TRBV7-9
clone_size: NA
d_call: NA
cdr3_nt: TGTGCCAGCAGCTCGAATAGATCTGGGGCCAACGTCCTGGCTTTC
cdr3_aa: CASSSNRSGANVLAF

j_call: TRBJ2-1
v_call: TRBV12-3/TRBV12-4
clone_size: NA
d_call: NA
cdr3_nt: TGTGCCAGCAGTTCCCTTAAGGGAGGTAGCGTTGGGAATGAGCAGTTCTTC
cdr3_aa: CASSSLKGGSVGNEQFF

j_call: TRBJ2-7
v_call: TRBV29-1
clone_size: few
d_call: TRBD2
cdr3_nt: TGCAGCGTTCTACTAGCGGGGGGCCCTTCTAGCTCCTACGAGCAGTACTTC
cdr3_aa: CSVLLAGGPSSSYEQYF

j_call: TRBJ2-5
v_call: TRBV2
clone_size: NA
d_call: NA
cdr3_nt: TGTGCCAGCAGTGAGGGGCCACTAGTGGGGGACCAAGAGACCCAGTACTTC
cdr3_aa: CASSEGPLVGDQETQYF

j_call: TRBJ2-7
v_call: TRBV24-1
clone_size: NA
d_call: NA
cdr3_nt: TGTGCCACCAGTGATCCAGCGTCGGACGGGGAACCCTACGAGCAGTACTTC
cdr3_aa: CATSDPASDGEPYEQYF

j_call: TRBJ2-3
v_call: TRBV9
clone_size: NA
d_call: NA
cdr3_nt: TGTGCCAGCAGCGTCCTCAGAACCGAGGAAGATGCGCAGTATTTT
cdr3_aa: CASSVLRTEEDAQYF

j_call: TRBJ1-4
v_call: TRBV29-1
clone_size: NA
d_call: TRBD1
cdr3_nt: TGCAGCGTTGAAGATAGGGACAGGGAGGGAAAACTGTTTTTT
cdr3_aa: CSVEDRDREGKLFF